These T cell receptor beta chains were read from a single sample in a study of blood T cells in healthy people across ages. TCRdb itself ran the 5' RACE reads through MiXCR, one entry per CDR3 protein. This table has about 970,000 distinct CDR3 sequences, roughly 51% appearing once. Sequenced input: blood. These TCRs come from a woman aged 60-75 years in good health. Each CDR3 is given with its conserved first and last residue. D genes are given only for firm matches. Clone size is given for some rows only: seen once, a few or many times, or a class if the clone is expanded.

few	NA	TRBJ1-2	TRBV10-3	12	TGTGCCATCAGTGAACCGTACAGCGGCTACACCTTC	CAISEPYSGYTF
NA	NA	TRBJ2-1	TRBV20-1	14	TGCAGTGCGGGGGAGAGGAGCTCCTACAATGAGCAGTTCTTC	CSAGERSSYNEQFF
NA	NA	TRBJ1-1	TRBV4-1	14	TGCGCCAGCTGCCAAGATTCGAGAGGGGTTGAAGCTTTCTTT	CASCQDSRGVEAFF
NA	NA	TRBJ2-1	TRBV11-2	14	TGTGTCAGCAGCCCGAGGACTCAAAACAATGAGCAGTTCTTC	CVSSPRTQNNEQFF
many	TRBD1	TRBJ2-5	TRBV9	13	TGTGCCAGCAGTCAGACAGGGGCCGGGACCCAGTACTTC	CASSQTGAGTQYF
NA	NA	TRBJ2-3	TRBV25-1	13	TGTGCCAGCAGACAGGTTAGCACAGATACGCAGTATTTT	CASRQVSTDTQYF
NA	TRBD1	TRBJ2-5	TRBV7-9	16	TGTGCCAGCAGCTTCCTCGGGACAGCGAAGGGGGAGACCCAGTACTTC	CASSFLGTAKGETQYF
few	NA	TRBJ2-7	TRBV27	14	TGTGCCAGCAGTTACGGGAAGCCCCCCTACGAGCAGTACTTC	CASSYGKPPYEQYF
few	NA	TRBJ2-7	TRBV7-9	13	TGTGCCAGCAGCTCCCCGGCTAGCTACGAGCAGTACTTC	CASSSPASYEQYF
NA	TRBD2	TRBJ2-1	TRBV20-1	11	TGCGTTTGGCTAGCGGACAATGAGCAGTTCTTC	CVWLADNEQFF
few	NA	TRBJ2-1	TRBV18	13	TGTGCCAGCTCACCCTTAGGGGGGAATGAGCAGTTCTTC	CASSPLGGNEQFF
many	TRBD2	TRBJ2-1	TRBV27	15	TGTGCCAGCAGTTATGGGGGACTAGGAGGGAATGAGCAGTTCTTC	CASSYGGLGGNEQFF